The 6 T cell receptor beta chains below were found in one sample sequenced in a study of regulatory T cells in long-lasting Graves disease. As for time point: newly diagnosed GD, antithyroid drugs for less than 3 months. Making the TCR library involved RNA that had been extracted from PBMCs. According to the study, TCR beta libraries were built with iRepertoire HTBI primers and CDR3-region Arm-PCR. TCRdb processed the multiplex PCR reads anew with MiXCR; each CDR3 protein has one entry. The repertoire holds a few hundred thousand distinct CDR3 sequences, with around 15% as singletons. A further study also used this sample, focusing on T cells in Graves' hyperthyroidism and ophthalmopathy.

The sample was peripheral blood mononuclear cells (PBMCs), taken at new diagnosis, from a patient treated with antithyroid drugs. These receptors were collected from a woman younger than 30 with Graves disease.

This clonotype was recorded at least ten times. The V gene is TRBV6-1, the J gene TRBJ2-1, with D unclear. V was clipped by 5 bases and J by 4 bases, with 9 bases between them. This CDR3 comprises 13 residues. In germline, CDR1 is MNHNS, CDR2 SASEGT. The CDR3 DNA reads TGTGCCAGCAGTACGACCCTGTACAATGAGCAGTTCTTC. The encoded protein is CASSTTLYNEQFF.

V and J are TRBV19 and TRBJ1-5; TRBD1 is a possible D gene (5 bases). Germline CDR1 and CDR2: LNHDA and SQIVND (reference sequence). Trimming stripped 7 bases from V and 0 bases from J, with 10 bases between. The length of the CDR3 is 14 residues. CDR3 bases: TGTGCCAGTACTCCGACAGATAGCAATCAGCCCCAGCATTTT. It specifies CASTPTDSNQPQHF.

The chain couples TRBV30 to TRBJ1-2, with 9 bases lining up with TRBD1. Trimming removed 5 bases from V and 13 bases from J; junction bases left unmatched: 11. CDR1 is GTSNPN, CDR2 SVGIG, per germline (reference sequence). CDR3 size: 12 residues. CDR3 sequence (DNA): TGTGCCTGGGCCGACAGGGGGTATTCGTGCACCTTC. This encodes CAWADRGYSCTF.

In this sample, this clonotype turned up many times. This rearrangement joins TRBV28 to TRBJ2-7, with TRBD2 matching over 7 bases. Trimming at V came to 8 bases and at J to 0 bases, leaving 7 bases not matched to a gene. Germline V gene lookup returns CDR1 MDHEN and CDR2 SYDVKM. The CDR3 consists of 14 residues. CDR3 coding DNA: TGTGCCAGCTTTTCAGCGGGGATCTCCTACGAGCAGTACTTC. Translation gives CASFSAGISYEQYF. The whole variable domain, remainder taken from reference TRBV28 and TRBJ2-7, is DVKVTQSSRYLVKRTGEKVFLECVQDMDHENMFWYRQDPGLGLRLIYFSYDVKMKEKGDIPEGYSVSREKKERFSLILESASTNQTSMYLCASFSAGISYEQYFGPGTRLTVT.

This clonotype has ten or more counts. The V and J genes are TRBV27 and TRBJ2-7, with D perhaps TRBD1 or TRBD2 (5 bases each). V shed 5 bases and J shed 3 bases, with 11 bases lying between them. This CDR3 is 13 amino acids long. Germline V gene data show CDR1 as MNHEY and CDR2 as SMNVEV (reference sequence). CDR3 region: CASSKRTSYEQYF. CDR3 nucleotide sequence: TGTGCCAGCAGTAAGCGGACAAGCTACGAGCAGTACTTC.

This clonotype was observed at least ten times. The rearrangement links TRBV12-3 or TRBV12-4 to TRBJ2-7; D is ambiguous. Trimming took 6 bases from V and 5 from J, leaving 11 bases between them. The CDR3 is 12 amino acids. CDR3 sequence: CASSRIQNEQYF. DNA for the CDR3: TGTGCCAGCAGCCGAATACAGAACGAGCAGTACTTC.